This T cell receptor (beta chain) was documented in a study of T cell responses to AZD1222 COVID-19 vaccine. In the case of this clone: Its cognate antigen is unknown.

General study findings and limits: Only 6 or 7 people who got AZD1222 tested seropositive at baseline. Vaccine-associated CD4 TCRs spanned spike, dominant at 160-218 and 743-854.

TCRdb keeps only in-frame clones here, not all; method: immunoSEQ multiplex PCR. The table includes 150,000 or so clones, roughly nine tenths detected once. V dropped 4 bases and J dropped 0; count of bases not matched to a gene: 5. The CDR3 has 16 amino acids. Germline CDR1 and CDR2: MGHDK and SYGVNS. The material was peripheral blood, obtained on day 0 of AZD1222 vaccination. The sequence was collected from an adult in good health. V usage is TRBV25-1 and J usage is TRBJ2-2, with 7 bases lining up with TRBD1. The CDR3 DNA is TGTGCCAGCAGTGGCGGACAGGTTCCGAACACCGGGGAGCTGTTTTTT. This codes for CASSGGQVPNTGELFF.